The T cell receptor beta chain under discussion was sequenced for a study of T cells in Graves' hyperthyroidism and ophthalmopathy. Overall study results and limits: Blood samples included most of the expanded thyroid clonotypes exceeding 0.001.

The source material, RNA transcripts, was used to amplify TCR beta CDR3 regions. RT-PCR in the first round (using the HTBI primer set) targeted the TCR CDR3. Using its own MiXCR run on the multiplex PCR reads, TCRdb lists one record per CDR3 protein. The sample records roughly 380,000 distinct CDR3 sequences, about a sixth being singletons. Inclusion characteristics of ophthalmopathy patients comprised a Clinical Activity Score of at least 3, a NOSPECS grade of at least 4, and duration under 3 months. At least ten counts were recorded for this clonotype. Its antigen is unknown. The source is a woman between 40 and 55 years old with Graves' ophthalmopathy. The sequencing sample was made of blood.

CDR3 residues: CASSFRFVPSTDTQYF. Written as DNA, the CDR3 is TGTGCCAGCAGCTTCCGTTTTGTCCCTAGCACAGATACGCAGTATTTT. The chain links TRBV11-2 to TRBJ2-3, with D unresolved. CDR1 and CDR2 from the germline V gene are SGHAT and FQNNGV. CDR3 length: 16 amino acids. Trimming took 3 bases from V and 0 from J, leaving 13 bases between them. Drawing the rest from reference TRBV11-2 and TRBJ2-3, the complete variable domain is EAGVAQSPRYKIIEKRQSVAFWCNPISGHATLYWYQQILGQGPKLLIQFQNNGVVDDSQLPKDRFSAERLKGVDSTLKIQPAKLEDSAVYLCASSFRFVPSTDTQYFGPGTRLTVL.